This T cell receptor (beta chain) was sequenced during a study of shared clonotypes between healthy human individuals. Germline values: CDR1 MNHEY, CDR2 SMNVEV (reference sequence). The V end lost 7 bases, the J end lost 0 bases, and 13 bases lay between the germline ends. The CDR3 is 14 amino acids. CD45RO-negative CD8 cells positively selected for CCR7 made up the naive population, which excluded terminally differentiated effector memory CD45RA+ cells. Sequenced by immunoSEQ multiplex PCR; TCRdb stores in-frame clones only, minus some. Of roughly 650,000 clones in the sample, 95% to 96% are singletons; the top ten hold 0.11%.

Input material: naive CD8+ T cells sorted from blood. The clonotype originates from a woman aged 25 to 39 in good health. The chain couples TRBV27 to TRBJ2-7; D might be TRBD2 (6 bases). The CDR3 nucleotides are TGTGCCAGCACCAACCGGGACTTCTCCTACGAGCAGTACTTC. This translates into CASTNRDFSYEQYF.